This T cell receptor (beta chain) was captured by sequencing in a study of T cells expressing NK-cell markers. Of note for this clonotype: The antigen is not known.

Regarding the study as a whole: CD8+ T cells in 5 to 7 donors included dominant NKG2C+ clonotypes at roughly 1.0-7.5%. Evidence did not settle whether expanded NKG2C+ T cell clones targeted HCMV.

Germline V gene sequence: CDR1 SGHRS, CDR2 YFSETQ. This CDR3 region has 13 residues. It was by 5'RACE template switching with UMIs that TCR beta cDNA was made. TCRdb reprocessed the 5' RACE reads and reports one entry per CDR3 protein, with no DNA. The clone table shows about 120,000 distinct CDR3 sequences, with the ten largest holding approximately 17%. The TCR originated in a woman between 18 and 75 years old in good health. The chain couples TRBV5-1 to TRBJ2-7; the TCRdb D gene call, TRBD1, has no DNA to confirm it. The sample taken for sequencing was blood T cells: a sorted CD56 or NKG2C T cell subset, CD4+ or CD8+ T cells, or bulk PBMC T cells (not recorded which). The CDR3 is CASSFSTGWEQYF.